Presented here are 8 T cell receptor beta chains from one specimen sequenced in a study of OX40 agonist ivuxolimab in advanced cancers. Measured with immunoSEQ multiplex PCR; TCRdb has only the in-frame clones, and not every one. The repertoire holds around 19,000 clones, with around three quarters as singletons. This sample comprised CD4+ or CD8+ T cells sorted from blood, obtained in a trial of the OX40 agonist ivuxolimab. Receptors were obtained from an adult with an advanced solid tumor such as melanoma, head and neck, liver or kidney cancer.

V usage is TRBV6-5 and J usage is TRBJ1-5; TRBD1 might be the D (5 bases). The V gene's germline CDR1 is MNHEY and CDR2 SVGAGI. V shed 8 bases and J shed 7 bases, with 15 bases lying between them. This CDR3 has 13 amino acids. CDR3 sequence reads: CASSRGGNQPQHF. As DNA, the CDR3 is TGTGCCAGCTCACGGGGGGGAAACCAGCCCCAGCATTTT.

The chain uses TRBV23-1 and TRBJ2-7; D is possibly TRBD1 (5 bases). TRBV23-1 is sorted into the ORF group, with uncertain function. The V end lost 3 bases, the J end lost 3 bases, and 15 bases lay between the germline ends. This CDR3 comprises 15 residues. The CDR3 is CASSHTTLQGYEQYF. The CDR3 DNA reads as TGCGCCAGCAGTCACACTACCTTGCAGGGCTACGAGCAGTACTTC.

J is TRBJ2-5 and V is TRBV6-1; 7 bases map to TRBD1. The J call could be wrong; TRBJ2-7 is a better fit for the DNA end. The CDR3 consists of 15 residues. Germline CDR1 is MNHNS and CDR2 is SASEGT. CDR3 in DNA: TGTGCCAGTAAACTCCAACAGGGGCCGACTTACGAGCAGTACTTC. This gives the protein CASKLQQGPTYEQYF.

The V call is TRBV6-5, the J call TRBJ1-2, with a weak D call TRBD1 (5 bases). CDR3 length: 13 residues. Germline values: CDR1 MNHEY, CDR2 SVGAGI. The V end was cut by 4 bases, the J end by 8 bases, with 14 bases between. The CDR3: CASSLRQGGGYTF. As DNA, the CDR3 is TGTGCCAGCAGTTTAAGGCAGGGAGGGGGCTACACCTTC.

This sequence joins TRBV27 and TRBJ1-2, with TRBD1 matching 8 bases. Trimming at V came to 5 bases and at J to 4 bases, leaving 9 bases not matched to a gene. The CDR3 has 15 residues. CDR1 and CDR2 from the germline V gene are MNHEY and SMNVEV (reference sequence). CDR3 in DNA: TGTGCCAGCAGTCCCCGGACAGGGTGGGGCTATGGCTACACCTTC. Translated, it gives CASSPRTGWGYGYTF.

The V and J genes are TRBV7-9 and TRBJ2-2; D call uncertain. The CDR3 runs to 11 residues. The V gene's germline CDR1 is SEHNR and CDR2 FQNEAQ (reference sequence). Trimming left V 0 bases short and J 7 bases short, with 0 bases between. The CDR3 reads CASSLAGELFF. The DNA for the CDR3 is TGTGCCAGCAGCTTAGCCGGGGAGCTGTTTTTT.

The V and J genes are TRBV9 and TRBJ1-6; D is ambiguous. Trimming removed 4 bases from V and 10 bases from J, with 9 bases in between. This CDR3 region has 12 residues. Germline values: CDR1 SGDLS, CDR2 YYNGEE. The CDR3 DNA sequence: TGTGCCAGCAGCTCAGAGGAGTCACCCCTCCACTTT. Encoded protein: CASSSEESPLHF. Drawing the rest from reference TRBV9 and TRBJ1-6, the complete variable domain is DSGVTQTPKHLITATGQRVTLRCSPRSGDLSVYWYQQSLDQGLQFLIQYYNGEERAKGNILERFSAQQFPDLHSELNLSSLELGDSALYFCASSSEESPLHFGNGTRLTVT.

This chain connects TRBV4-2 to TRBJ1-1, with TRBD1 matching over 8 bases. V shed 6 bases and J 5 bases; nucleotides not matched to a gene: 5. The CDR3 runs to 13 residues. Germline lookup yields CDR1 LGHNA and CDR2 YNFKEQ. The CDR3 nucleotides are TGTGCCAGCAGTCGACAGGGGAGAACTGAAGCTTTCTTT. Translating gives CASSRQGRTEAFF.